This T cell receptor beta chain stems from a study of blood T cell repertoires in COVID-19 (TCRdb year 2020). Some background on the complete study: Samples covering the acute and convalescent phases of COVID-19 were provided by collaborators in the United States, Italy and Spain. Where HLA class I and class II types were available, the types were taken from metadata supplied by the sample provider, not from assay-based typing. The samples were drawn from the first 160 participants of the ongoing ImmuneRACE study and from 950 to 1,500 subjects provided by 6 global collaborators. The repertoires were released in a freely available public database intended as a resource for research on the immune response to SARS-CoV-2. The prospective study material was composed of cDNA or gDNA derived from T cells, B-cell-depleted T cells, or PBMCs. A de-identified subject ID, COVID-19 status, age in years and sex were almost always included in the sample metadata. Subjects who had been exposed to COVID-19, were actively infected with it, or had recovered from it provided the deeply sampled blood TCRbeta repertoires that made up the dataset.

In the case of this clone: This clone's antigen is unknown. Base qualities were left out, and no much larger clone turns up one base away.

TCRbeta CDR3 regions were amplified from genomic DNA using the immunoSEQ Assay, a bias-controlled multiplex PCR. On the authors' methods: The number of nucleated cells in each sample was estimated from the amplification of reference gene primers within the assay. Sequence reads were collapsed and filtered to measure the absolute abundance of every unique TCRbeta CDR3 rearrangement. Productive Simpson clonality was computed per sample as the square root of Simpson's diversity index over productive rearrangements. Sourced from immuneACCESS, this table was stored by TCRdb with only in-frame sequences that have V and J called. A share of the clones is absent; for the studies checked, an unresolved V gene accounts for under half, and the remainder has no known explanation. The V and J calls and clone size come from that table; D and trimming were worked out from the DNA. This sample holds over 130,000 clones; over 80% were observed only once. The top ten hold 8.9% of the sample.

The paper's findings and limits, for the study overall: The amount of clinical and demographic metadata varied by source and participant and was provided uncurated.

In Seattle, one collaborating source enrolled patients while the infection was active and tracked those patients longitudinally over the course of disease. Each collaborating institution followed its own protocols to collect whole blood in K2EDTA tubes. Collaborator samples were shipped for TCRbeta analysis as frozen whole blood, isolated PBMCs, or DNA extracted from either sample type. The germline V gene supplies CDR1 SGHRS and CDR2 YFSETQ. Trimming removed 1 base from V and 2 bases from J, leaving 10 bases between the germline ends. From the cysteine through the phenylalanine, the CDR3 covers 15 amino acids. Only CDR3 DNA remains: 45 bases, in frame from the first base.

The receptor chain draws on TRBV5-1 and TRBJ2-1, with the D gene not clear enough to name. Sequencing used peripheral blood. This clonotype was sampled from a man aged 25-45 years with COVID-19, enrolled during active disease. The DNA reads TGCGCCAGCAGCTTGCCGCGGCCACCCTACAATGAGCAGTTCTTC. It is translated as CASSLPRPPYNEQFF.